This T cell receptor (beta chain) was captured in a study of vaccination and CD4 T cells after COVID-19. Notes on this clonotype: The antigen remains undetermined.

Germline CDR1 is MDHEN and CDR2 is SYDVKM. V lost 4 bases, J lost 0 bases, and 10 bases lay in between. This CDR3 has 15 amino acids. Cultured CD4+ T cell DNA was sequenced using the Oncomine TCR Beta short-read assay. One entry per CDR3 protein results from TCRdb running MiXCR on the PCR reads. The data show approximately 1,300 distinct CDR3 sequences, around half seen once. Described treatment: roughly ten-day PBMC culture with coronavirus spike peptide pools or control peptides (ViraFEST assay). Prior to the COVID-19 pandemic (2011-2018), the unexposed donor's CD4+ T cells were collected. The source material was CD4+ T cells from blood, cultured in vitro. V and J are TRBV28 and TRBJ1-3; D call uncertain. The TCR was taken from a human donor in good health. The CDR3 spells CASSSPGVSGNTIYF. As DNA, the CDR3 is TGTGCCAGCAGTTCACCCGGGGTCTCTGGAAACACCATATATTTT.